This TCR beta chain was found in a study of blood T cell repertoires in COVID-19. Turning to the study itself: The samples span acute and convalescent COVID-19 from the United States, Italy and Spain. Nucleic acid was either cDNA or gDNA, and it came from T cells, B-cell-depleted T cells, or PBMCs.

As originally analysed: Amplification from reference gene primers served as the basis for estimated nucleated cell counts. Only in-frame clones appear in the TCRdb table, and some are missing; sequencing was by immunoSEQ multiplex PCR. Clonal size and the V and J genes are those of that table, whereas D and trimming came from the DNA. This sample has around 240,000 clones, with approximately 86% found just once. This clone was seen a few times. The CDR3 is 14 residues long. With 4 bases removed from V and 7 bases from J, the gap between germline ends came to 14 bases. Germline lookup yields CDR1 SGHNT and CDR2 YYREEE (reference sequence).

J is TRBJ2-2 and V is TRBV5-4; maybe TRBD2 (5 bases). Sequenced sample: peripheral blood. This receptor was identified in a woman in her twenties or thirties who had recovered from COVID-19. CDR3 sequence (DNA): TGTGCCAGCAGCCCCGACACTAGTAGCGGGGAGCTGTTTTTT. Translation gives CASSPDTSSGELFF.